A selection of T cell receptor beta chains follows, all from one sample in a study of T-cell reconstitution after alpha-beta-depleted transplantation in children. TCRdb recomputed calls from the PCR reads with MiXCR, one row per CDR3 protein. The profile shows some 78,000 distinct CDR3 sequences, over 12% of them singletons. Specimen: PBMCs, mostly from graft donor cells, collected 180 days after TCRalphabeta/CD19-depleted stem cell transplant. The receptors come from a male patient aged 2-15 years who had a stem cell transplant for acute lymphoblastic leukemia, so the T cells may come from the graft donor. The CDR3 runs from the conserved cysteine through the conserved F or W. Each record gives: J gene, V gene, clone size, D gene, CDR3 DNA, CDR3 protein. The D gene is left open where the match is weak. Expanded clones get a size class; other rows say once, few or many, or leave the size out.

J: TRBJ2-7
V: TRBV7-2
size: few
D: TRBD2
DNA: TGTGCCAGCAGCTTAGTGGGTAGCGGGAGATACGAGCAGTACTTC
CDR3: CASSLVGSGRYEQYF

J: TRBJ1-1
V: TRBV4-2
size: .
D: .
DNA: TGTGCCAGCAGCCAAGAGACCGGGGCTGCTAACACTGAAGCTTTCTTT
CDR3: CASSQETGAANTEAFF

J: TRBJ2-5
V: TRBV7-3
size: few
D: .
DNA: TGTGCCAGCAGCGCCTCGAGAAAAGAGACCCAGTACTTC
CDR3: CASSASRKETQYF

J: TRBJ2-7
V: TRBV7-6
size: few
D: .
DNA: TGTGCCAGCAGCTTAGCCGGGGGCCAGCAGTACTTC
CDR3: CASSLAGGQQYF

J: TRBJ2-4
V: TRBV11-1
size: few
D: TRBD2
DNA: TGTGCCAGCAGCCCAGCAGCGGGAGGGCCGCTAGCCAAAAACATTCAGTACTTC
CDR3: CASSPAAGGPLAKNIQYF

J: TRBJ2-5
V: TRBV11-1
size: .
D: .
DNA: TGTGCCAGCAGCTTCTCTCACGGGTACCAAGAGACCCAGTACTTC
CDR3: CASSFSHGYQETQYF

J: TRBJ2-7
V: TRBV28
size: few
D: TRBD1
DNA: TGTGCCAGCAGTTTATCCGGGACAGGGTCTCCCTACGAGCAGTACTTC
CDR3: CASSLSGTGSPYEQYF

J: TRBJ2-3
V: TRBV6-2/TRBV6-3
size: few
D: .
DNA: TGTGCCAGCACAATTTATGGTCTGAGAGGAGATACGCAGTATTTT
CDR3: CASTIYGLRGDTQYF

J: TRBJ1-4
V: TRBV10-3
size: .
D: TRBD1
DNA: TGTGCCATCAGAATGTCCGGGACAGCGGGAGATGAAAAACTGTTTTTT
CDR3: CAIRMSGTAGDEKLFF

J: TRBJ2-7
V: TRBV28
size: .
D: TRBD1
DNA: TGTGCCAGCCTTGGCTTGGGGGGGGGGACAGGGTCGGGCGAGCAGTACTTC
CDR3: CASLGLGGGTGSGEQYF

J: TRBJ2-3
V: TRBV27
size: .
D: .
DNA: TGTGCCAGCAGTTCCCATTCGGGGCCTTTGAGGACAATAGATACGCAGTATTTT
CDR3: CASSSHSGPLRTIDTQYF

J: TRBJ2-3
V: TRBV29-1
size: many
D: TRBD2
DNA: TGCAGCGTTGAAGATCGACTAGCGAGCACAGATACGCAGTATTTT
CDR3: CSVEDRLASTDTQYF

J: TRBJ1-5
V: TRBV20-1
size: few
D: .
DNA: TGCAGTGCCCTCAAGCGGCCCCAGCATTTT
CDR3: CSALKRPQHF

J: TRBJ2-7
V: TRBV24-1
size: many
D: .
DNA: TGTGCCACCAGTGATTTAGCCCCTTACGAGCAGTACTTC
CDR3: CATSDLAPYEQYF

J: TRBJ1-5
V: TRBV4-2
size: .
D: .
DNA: TGTGCCAGCAGTTACAGGGTGGCGAGCAATCAGCCCCAGCATTTT
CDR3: CASSYRVASNQPQHF

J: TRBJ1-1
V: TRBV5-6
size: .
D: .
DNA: TGTGCCAGCAGCTTGAGGCTTCTAGGCTCTGAAGCTTTCTTT
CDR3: CASSLRLLGSEAFF

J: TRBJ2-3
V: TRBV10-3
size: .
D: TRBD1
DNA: TGTGCCATCAGCCAGGGGGCAGGGCGCACAGATACGCAGTATTTT
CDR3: CAISQGAGRTDTQYF

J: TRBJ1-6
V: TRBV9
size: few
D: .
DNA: TGTGCCAGCAGCGTAGGGGTTTCACCCCTCCACTTT
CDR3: CASSVGVSPLHF

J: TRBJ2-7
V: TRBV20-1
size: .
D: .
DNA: TGCAGTGCTAGAAGGCGGGGGCGGTACGAGCAGTACTTC
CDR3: CSARRRGRYEQYF

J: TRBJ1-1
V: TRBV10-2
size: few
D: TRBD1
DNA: TGCGCCAGCAGTGTAACAGGGGGCTATAACACTGAAGCTTTCTTT
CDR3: CASSVTGGYNTEAFF

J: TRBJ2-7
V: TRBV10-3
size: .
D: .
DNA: TGTGCCATCAGGCTTACTAGAAAGGAAACCCACGAGCAGTACTTC
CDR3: CAIRLTRKETHEQYF

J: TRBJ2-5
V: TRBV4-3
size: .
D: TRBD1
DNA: TGCGCCAGCAGCCAAGGGACAGGGGGGCAAGAGACCCAGTACTTC
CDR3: CASSQGTGGQETQYF

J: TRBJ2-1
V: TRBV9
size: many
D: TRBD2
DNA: TGTGCCAGCAGCGTAGTGCGCGGGAGGGCCGTCGAGCAGTTCTTC
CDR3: CASSVVRGRAVEQFF

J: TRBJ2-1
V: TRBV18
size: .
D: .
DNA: TGTGCCAGCTCACCACGGAGCGGCAGGGGCCACTACAATGAGCAGTTCTTC
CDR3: CASSPRSGRGHYNEQFF

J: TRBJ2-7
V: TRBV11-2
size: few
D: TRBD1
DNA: TGTGCCAGCAGCTTAAGAGGGTGGACAGGGACCACCCCCTCCTACGAGCAGTACTTC
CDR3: CASSLRGWTGTTPSYEQYF

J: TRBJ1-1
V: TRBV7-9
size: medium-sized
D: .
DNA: TGTGCCAGCAGCTCCTTATACACTGAAGCTTTCTTT
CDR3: CASSSLYTEAFF

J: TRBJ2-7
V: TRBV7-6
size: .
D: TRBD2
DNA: TGTGCCAGCAGCTTAGCCGCTAGCGGGAGGGCCACCTACGAGCAGTACTTC
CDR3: CASSLAASGRATYEQYF

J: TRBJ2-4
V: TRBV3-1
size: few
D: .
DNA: TGTGCCAGCAGCCAGCGGAATGGCAAAAACATTCAGTACTTC
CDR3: CASSQRNGKNIQYF

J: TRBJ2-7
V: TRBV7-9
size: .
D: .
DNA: TGTGCCAGCAGCACCTACTACGAGCAGTACTTC
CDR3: CASSTYYEQYF

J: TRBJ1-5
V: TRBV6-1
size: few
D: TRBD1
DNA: TGTGCCAGCGGGGACAGGGGGCGAAGCAATCAGCCCCAGCATTTT
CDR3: CASGDRGRSNQPQHF

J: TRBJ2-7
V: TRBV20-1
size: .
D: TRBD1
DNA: TGCAGTGCTAGAGAAACAGGGGGCCTCTACGAGCAGTACTTC
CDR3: CSARETGGLYEQYF

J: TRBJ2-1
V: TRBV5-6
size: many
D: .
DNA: TGTGCCAGCAGCTTGTGGGGGGGGGGCTTTCCCTACAATGAGCAGTTCTTC
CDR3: CASSLWGGGFPYNEQFF

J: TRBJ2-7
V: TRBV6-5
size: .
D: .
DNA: TGTGCCAGCAGTTTCCGACAGGACGAGCAGTACTTC
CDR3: CASSFRQDEQYF

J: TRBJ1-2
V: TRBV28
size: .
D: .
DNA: TGTGCCAGCAGTTTAGGCGGCGGTCCTAACTATGGCTACACCTTC
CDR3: CASSLGGGPNYGYTF

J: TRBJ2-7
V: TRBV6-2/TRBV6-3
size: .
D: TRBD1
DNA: TGTGCCAGCAGTTACAGGACAGGACTTCACTACGAGCAGTACTTC
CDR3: CASSYRTGLHYEQYF

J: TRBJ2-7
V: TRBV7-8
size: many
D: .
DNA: TGTGCCAGCAGCTTCGGGACAAGCAGGGTCCCCTACGAGCAGTACTTC
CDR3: CASSFGTSRVPYEQYF

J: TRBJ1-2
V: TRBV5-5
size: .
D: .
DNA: TGTGCCAGCATCCCCCCGGGGAGGAGTGGCTATGGCTACACCTTC
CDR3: CASIPPGRSGYGYTF

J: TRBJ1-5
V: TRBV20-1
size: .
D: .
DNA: TGCAGTGCTAGATCCAGGGGAAATCAGCCCCAGCATTTT
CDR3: CSARSRGNQPQHF

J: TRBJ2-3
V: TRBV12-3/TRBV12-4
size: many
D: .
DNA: TGTGCCAGCAGTTTAAAGGGTCGGAGAGGCACAGATACGCAGTATTTT
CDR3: CASSLKGRRGTDTQYF

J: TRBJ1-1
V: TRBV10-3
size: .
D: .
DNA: TGTGCCATCAGTGATGGTAGGGGGTTGAACACTGAAGCTTTCTTT
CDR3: CAISDGRGLNTEAFF

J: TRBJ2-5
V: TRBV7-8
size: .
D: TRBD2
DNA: TGTGCCAGCAGCGTTAGCGGGAGTGGGTGGGAGACCCAGTACTTC
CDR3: CASSVSGSGWETQYF

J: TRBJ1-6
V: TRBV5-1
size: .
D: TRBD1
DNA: TGCGCCAGCAGCTTGCCGATGCAACCGCCGGGACAGTATAATTCACCCCTCCACTTT
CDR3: CASSLPMQPPGQYNSPLHF

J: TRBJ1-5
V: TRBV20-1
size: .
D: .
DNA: TGCAGTGTCGATGCGAGGGTTGGGGGCAATCAGCCCCAGCATTTT
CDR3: CSVDARVGGNQPQHF

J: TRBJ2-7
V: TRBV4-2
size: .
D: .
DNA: TGTGCCAGCAGTCAACTCGGTCTAGGGACACTTGACTCCTACGAGCAGTACTTC
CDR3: CASSQLGLGTLDSYEQYF

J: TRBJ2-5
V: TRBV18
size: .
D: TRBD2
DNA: TGTGCCAGCTCACCAATAATGCGGGGGGGCCTCCAAGAGACCCAGTACTTC
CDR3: CASSPIMRGGLQETQYF

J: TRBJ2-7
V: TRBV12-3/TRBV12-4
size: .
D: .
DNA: TGTGCCAGCAGTTTGGGGACTGCAGCCTACGAGCAGTACTTC
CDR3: CASSLGTAAYEQYF

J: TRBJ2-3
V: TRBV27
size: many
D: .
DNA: TGTGCCAGCAGTTTAAGACAGGGAGGGGATACGCAGTATTTT
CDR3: CASSLRQGGDTQYF

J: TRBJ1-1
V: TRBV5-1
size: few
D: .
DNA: TGCGCCAGCAGCCTTTTTAGGAGTGGCGGAGCTGAAGCTTTCTTT
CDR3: CASSLFRSGGAEAFF

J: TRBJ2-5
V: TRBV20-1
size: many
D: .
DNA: TGCAGTGCTAGTCGGGCTCTCCAAGAGACCCAGTACTTC
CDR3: CSASRALQETQYF

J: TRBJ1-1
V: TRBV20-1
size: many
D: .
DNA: TGCAGTGGACAGCCGAACACTGAAGCTTTCTTT
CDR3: CSGQPNTEAFF

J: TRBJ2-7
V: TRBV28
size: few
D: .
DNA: TGTGCCAGCGGCGGGACCCCCTACGAGCAGTACTTC
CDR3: CASGGTPYEQYF

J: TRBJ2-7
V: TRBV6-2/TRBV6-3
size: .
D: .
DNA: TGTGCCAGCAGTCCGGTAGCATACGAGCAGTACTTC
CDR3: CASSPVAYEQYF

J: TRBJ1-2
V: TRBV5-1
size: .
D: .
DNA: TGCGCCAGCAGCCCCTCGGGGGCGCGAGGCTATGGCTACACCTTC
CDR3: CASSPSGARGYGYTF

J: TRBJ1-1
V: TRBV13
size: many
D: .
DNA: TGTGCCAGCAGGTTCAGGTTATACACTGAAGCTTTCTTT
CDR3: CASRFRLYTEAFF

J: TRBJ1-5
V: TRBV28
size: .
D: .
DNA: TGTGCCAGCAGCGTTACCGGGTTGGGCAATCAGCCCCAGCATTTT
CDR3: CASSVTGLGNQPQHF

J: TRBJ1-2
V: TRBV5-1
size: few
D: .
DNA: TGCGCCAGCAGCTTGGGGGAGGGAGGCGGCTACACCTTC
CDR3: CASSLGEGGGYTF

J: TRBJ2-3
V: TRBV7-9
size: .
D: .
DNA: TGTGCCAGCAGCATGCCGGGCGGAGATACGCAGTATTTT
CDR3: CASSMPGGDTQYF

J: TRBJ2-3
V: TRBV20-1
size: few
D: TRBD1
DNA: TGCAGTGCTAGGACAGGGTCTGTCGGTACAGATACGCAGTATTTT
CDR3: CSARTGSVGTDTQYF

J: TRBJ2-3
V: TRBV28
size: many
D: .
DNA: TGTGCCAGCAGTTGGGTGAGCACAGATACGCAGTATTTT
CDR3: CASSWVSTDTQYF